Below, 10 T cell receptor beta chains from the same sample are listed, as sequenced in a study of T cell responses to AZD1222 COVID-19 vaccine. Data came from immunoSEQ multiplex PCR; TCRdb stores just in-frame clones and leaves some out. The sample has 95,000 to 110,000 clones; roughly nine tenths are singletons. The sequenced sample was peripheral blood, obtained on day 0 of AZD1222 vaccination. These receptors all come from an adult in good health.

This clone was detected once. The chain combines TRBV29-1 with TRBJ1-2, with 10 bases matching TRBD1. CDR1 is SQVTM and CDR2 is ANQGSEA in the germline V gene. The length of the CDR3 is 14 residues. V lost 4 bases and J lost 4; bases outside the gene matches: 6. The chain's CDR3 is CSVVLGQGSYGYTF. In nucleotides, the CDR3 is TGCAGCGTTGTGTTGGGACAGGGGTCCTATGGCTACACCTTC.

The V and J genes are TRBV6-5 and TRBJ1-5; D not resolved. CDR1 and CDR2 (germline): MNHEY, SVGAGI. This CDR3 comprises 15 residues. V lost 0 bases to trimming and J lost 0 bases, with 6 bases between them. In nucleotides, the CDR3 is TGTGCCAGCAGTTACTCCCAGTATAGCAATCAGCCCCAGCATTTT. It encodes CASSYSQYSNQPQHF.

V and J are TRBV5-1 and TRBJ1-2; perhaps TRBD1 as D (6 bases). From germline, CDR1 is SGHRS and CDR2 YFSETQ. V dropped 7 bases and J dropped 8 bases, with 21 bases sitting between them. The CDR3 contains 14 residues. The CDR3 coding sequence is TGCGCCAGCTACGACACCGGGACACTCGGGGGCTACACCTTC. It encodes CASYDTGTLGGYTF. The variable domain in full, with the rest retrieved from reference TRBV5-1 and TRBJ1-2, is KAGVTQTPRYLIKTRGQQVTLSCSPISGHRSVSWYQQTPGQGLQFLFEYFSETQRNKGNFPGRFSGRQFSNSRSEMNVSTLELGDSALYLCASYDTGTLGGYTFGSGTRLTVV.

The rearrangement links TRBV2 to TRBJ2-7, with D possibly being TRBD2 (5 bases). Germline CDR1 is SNHLY and CDR2 is FYNNEI. The CDR3 extends over 14 amino acids. The V end lost 1 base, the J end lost 5 bases, and 12 bases lay between the germline ends. The CDR3 DNA reads as TGTGCCAGCAGTGAAGGAGGGTTTGTCAACGAGCAGTACTTC. This gives the protein CASSEGGFVNEQYF.

The chain carries TRBV19 and TRBJ1-6, with no clear D. The ends were cut back, 7 bases at V and 7 bases at J, with 11 bases in the middle. There are 13 residues in the CDR3. Germline V CDR1 and CDR2: LNHDA, SQIVND (reference sequence). The CDR3 loop is CASTWGMNSPLHF. The CDR3 nucleotides read TGTGCCAGTACCTGGGGTATGAATTCACCCCTCCACTTT.

The CDR3 sequence: CASSQEGASTDTQYF. CDR3 DNA sequence: TGTGCCAGCTCACAAGAGGGGGCAAGCACAGATACGCAGTATTTT. V is TRBV18 and J is TRBJ2-3, with TRBD1 identical over 7 bases. This CDR3 contains 15 residues. V lost 4 bases and J lost 0; bases outside the gene matches: 4. Germline assignment: CDR1 KGHSH and CDR2 LQKENI. The complete variable domain, with remaining parts taken from reference TRBV18 and TRBJ2-3, reads NAGVMQNPRHLVRRRGQEARLRCSPMKGHSHVYWYRQLPEEGLKFMVYLQKENIIDESGMPKERFSAEFPKEGPSILRIQQVVRGDSAAYFCASSQEGASTDTQYFGPGTRLTVL.

As for this clone: This sample also contains other DNA sequences that code for the same CDR3. The genes are TRBV5-8 and TRBJ2-2; D not resolved. CDR3 length: 14 amino acids. V was pared by 0 bases and J by 5 bases, with 8 bases between. From germline, CDR1 is SGHTS and CDR2 YDEGEE. The CDR3, as DNA: TGTGCCAGCAGCTTGGGGCGCGGAACCGGGGAGCTGTTTTTT. Translation: CASSLGRGTGELFF.

The rearrangement links TRBV18 to TRBJ2-3; 7 bases map to TRBD2. The V segment lost 0 bases and the J segment 4 bases; nucleotides outside the gene matches: 1. Germline lookup yields CDR1 KGHSH and CDR2 LQKENI. CDR3 length: 14 residues. CDR3 sequence reads: CASSPPAGADTQYF. CDR3 nucleotide sequence: TGTGCCAGCTCACCACCGGCGGGAGCAGATACGCAGTATTTT. The whole variable domain, remainder taken from reference TRBV18 and TRBJ2-3, is NAGVMQNPRHLVRRRGQEARLRCSPMKGHSHVYWYRQLPEEGLKFMVYLQKENIIDESGMPKERFSAEFPKEGPSILRIQQVVRGDSAAYFCASSPPAGADTQYFGPGTRLTVL.

The genes are TRBV4-3 and TRBJ2-7, with D maybe TRBD1 (6 bases). The V end was cut by 1 base, the J end by 2 bases, with 9 bases between. The length of the CDR3 is 14 residues. Germline assignment: CDR1 LGHNA and CDR2 YSLEER. CDR3 DNA: TGCGCCAGCAGCCAAGGGCAGGGGACCTACGAGCAGTACTTC. It translates to CASSQGQGTYEQYF.

V usage is TRBV5-1 and J usage is TRBJ2-1; 12 bases align to TRBD2. J gave up 5 bases and V 4 bases, and 7 bases lay outside the gene matches. The CDR3 totals 16 residues. The V gene's germline CDR1 is SGHRS and CDR2 YFSETQ. CDR3 loop: CASSQITSGRHNEQFF. CDR3 sequence (DNA): TGCGCCAGCAGCCAAATTACTAGCGGGAGGCACAATGAGCAGTTCTTC.